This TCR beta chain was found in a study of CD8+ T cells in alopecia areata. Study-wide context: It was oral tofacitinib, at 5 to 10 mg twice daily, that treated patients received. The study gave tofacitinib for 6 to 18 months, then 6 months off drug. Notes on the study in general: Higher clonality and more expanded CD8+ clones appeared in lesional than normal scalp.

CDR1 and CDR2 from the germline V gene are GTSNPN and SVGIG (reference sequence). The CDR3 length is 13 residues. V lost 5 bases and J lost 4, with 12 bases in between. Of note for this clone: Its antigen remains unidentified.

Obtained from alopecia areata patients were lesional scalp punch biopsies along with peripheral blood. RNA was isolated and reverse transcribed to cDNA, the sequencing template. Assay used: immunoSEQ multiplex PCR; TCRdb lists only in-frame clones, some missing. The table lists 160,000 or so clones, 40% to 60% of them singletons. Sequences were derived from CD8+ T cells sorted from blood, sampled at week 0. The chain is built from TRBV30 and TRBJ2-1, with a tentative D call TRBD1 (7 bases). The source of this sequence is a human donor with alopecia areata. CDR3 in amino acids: CAWAQGGYNEQFF. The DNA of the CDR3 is TGTGCCTGGGCTCAGGGGGGTTACAATGAGCAGTTCTTC.